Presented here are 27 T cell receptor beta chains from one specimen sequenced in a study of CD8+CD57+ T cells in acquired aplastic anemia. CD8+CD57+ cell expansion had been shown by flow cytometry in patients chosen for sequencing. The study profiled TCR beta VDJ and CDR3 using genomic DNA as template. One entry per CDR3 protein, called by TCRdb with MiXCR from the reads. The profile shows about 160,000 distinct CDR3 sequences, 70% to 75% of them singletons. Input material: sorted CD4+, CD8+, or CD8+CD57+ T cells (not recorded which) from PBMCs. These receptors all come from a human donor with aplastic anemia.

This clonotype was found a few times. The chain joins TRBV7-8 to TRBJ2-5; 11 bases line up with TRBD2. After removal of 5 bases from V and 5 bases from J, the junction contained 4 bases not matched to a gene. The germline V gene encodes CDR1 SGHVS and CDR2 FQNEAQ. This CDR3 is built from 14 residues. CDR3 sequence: CASSARLAGETQYF. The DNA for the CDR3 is TGTGCCAGCAGCGCTCGACTAGCGGGGGAGACCCAGTACTTC.

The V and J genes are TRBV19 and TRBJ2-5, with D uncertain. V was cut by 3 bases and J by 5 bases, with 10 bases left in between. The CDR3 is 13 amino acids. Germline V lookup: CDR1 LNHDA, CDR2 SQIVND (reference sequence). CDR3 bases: TGTGCCAGTAGTATTTGGGGTTTCGAGACCCAGTACTTC. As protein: CASSIWGFETQYF. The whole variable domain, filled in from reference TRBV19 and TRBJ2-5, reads DGGITQSPKYLFRKEGQNVTLSCEQNLNHDAMYWYRQDPGQGLRLIYYSQIVNDFQKGDIAEGYSVSREKKESFPLTVTSAQKNPTAFYLCASSIWGFETQYFGPGTRLLVL.

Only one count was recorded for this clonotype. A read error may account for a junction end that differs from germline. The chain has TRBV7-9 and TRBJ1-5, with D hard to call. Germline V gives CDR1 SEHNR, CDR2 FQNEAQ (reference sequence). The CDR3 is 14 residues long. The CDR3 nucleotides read TGCGCCAGCAGCCAAGACTTTACGGGGAGGGCCCAGCATTTT. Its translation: CASSQDFTGRAQHF.

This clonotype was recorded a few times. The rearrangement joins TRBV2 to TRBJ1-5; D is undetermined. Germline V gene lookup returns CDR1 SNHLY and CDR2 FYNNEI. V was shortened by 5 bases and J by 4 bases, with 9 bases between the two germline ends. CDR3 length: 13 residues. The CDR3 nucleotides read TGTGCCAGCAGTCGGACGGCTAATCAGCCCCAGCATTTT. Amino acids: CASSRTANQPQHF.

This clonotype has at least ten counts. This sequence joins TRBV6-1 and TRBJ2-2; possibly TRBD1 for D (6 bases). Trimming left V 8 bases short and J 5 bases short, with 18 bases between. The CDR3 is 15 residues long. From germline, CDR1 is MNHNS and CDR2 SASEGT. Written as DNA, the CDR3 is TGTGCCAGCCACACCTCAGGGGATGGAACCGGGGAGCTGTTTTTT. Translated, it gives CASHTSGDGTGELFF.

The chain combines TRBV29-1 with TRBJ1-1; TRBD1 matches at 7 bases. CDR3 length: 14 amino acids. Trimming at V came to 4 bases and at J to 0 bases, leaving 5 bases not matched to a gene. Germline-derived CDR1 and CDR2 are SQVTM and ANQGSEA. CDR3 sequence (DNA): TGCAGCGTTGGTTTTGGACAGGTGAACACTGAAGCTTTCTTT. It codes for CSVGFGQVNTEAFF. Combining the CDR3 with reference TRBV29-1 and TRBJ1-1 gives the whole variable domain SAVISQKPSRDICQRGTSLTIQCQVDSQVTMMFWYRQQPGQSLTLIATANQGSEATYESGFVIDKFPISRPNLTFSTLTVSNMSPEDSSIYLCSVGFGQVNTEAFFGQGTRLTVV.

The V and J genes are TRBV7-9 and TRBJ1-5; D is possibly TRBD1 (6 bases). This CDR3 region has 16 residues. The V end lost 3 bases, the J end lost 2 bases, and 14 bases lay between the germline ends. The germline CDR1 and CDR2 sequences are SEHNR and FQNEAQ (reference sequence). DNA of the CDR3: TGTGCCAGCAGCTTGGGTGGGGGCAGGGGCAATCAGCCCCAGCATTTT. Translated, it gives CASSLGGGRGNQPQHF.

CDR3 sequence reads: CSARPGQGGEQYF. The CDR3 coding sequence is TGCAGTGCTAGACCCGGACAGGGTGGAGAGCAGTACTTC. This chain uses TRBV20-1 with TRBJ2-7, with 8 positions matching TRBD1. V shed 2 bases, J shed 7 bases, and the junction held 7 bases outside the gene matches. Germline loops: CDR1 DFQATT, CDR2 SNEGSKA (reference sequence). This CDR3 has 13 amino acids.

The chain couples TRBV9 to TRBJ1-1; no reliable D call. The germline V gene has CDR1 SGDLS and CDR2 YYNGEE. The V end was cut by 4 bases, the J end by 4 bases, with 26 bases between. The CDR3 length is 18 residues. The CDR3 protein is CASSQGPVFMDAITEAFF. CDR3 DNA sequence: TGTGCCAGCAGCCAAGGTCCAGTTTTTATGGACGCGATCACTGAAGCTTTCTTT.

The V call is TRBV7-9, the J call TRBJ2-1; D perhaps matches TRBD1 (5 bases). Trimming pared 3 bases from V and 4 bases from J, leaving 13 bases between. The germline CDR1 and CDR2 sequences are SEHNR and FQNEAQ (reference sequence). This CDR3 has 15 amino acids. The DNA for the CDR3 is TGTGCCAGCAGCTTGGGGCAGGTGCAGTACAATGAGCAGTTCTTC. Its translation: CASSLGQVQYNEQFF.

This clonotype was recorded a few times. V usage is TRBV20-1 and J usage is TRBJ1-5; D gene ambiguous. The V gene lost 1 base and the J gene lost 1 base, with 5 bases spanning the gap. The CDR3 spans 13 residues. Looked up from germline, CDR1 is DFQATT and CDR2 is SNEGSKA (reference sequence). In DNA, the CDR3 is TGCAGTGCTAGAGGGAAGAGCAATCAGCCCCAGCATTTT. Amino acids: CSARGKSNQPQHF.

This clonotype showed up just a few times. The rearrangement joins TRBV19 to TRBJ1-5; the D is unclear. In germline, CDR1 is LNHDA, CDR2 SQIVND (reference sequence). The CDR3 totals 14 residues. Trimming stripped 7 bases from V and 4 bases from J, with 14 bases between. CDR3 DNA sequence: TGTGCCAGTACCCCAGTGCAGTGGAATCAGCCCCAGCATTTT. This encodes CASTPVQWNQPQHF.

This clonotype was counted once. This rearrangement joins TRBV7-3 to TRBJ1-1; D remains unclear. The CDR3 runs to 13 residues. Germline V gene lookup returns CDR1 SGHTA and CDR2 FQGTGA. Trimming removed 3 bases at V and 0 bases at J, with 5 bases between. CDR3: CASSFLVNTEAFF. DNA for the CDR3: TGTGCCAGCAGCTTTTTGGTGAACACTGAAGCTTTCTTT.

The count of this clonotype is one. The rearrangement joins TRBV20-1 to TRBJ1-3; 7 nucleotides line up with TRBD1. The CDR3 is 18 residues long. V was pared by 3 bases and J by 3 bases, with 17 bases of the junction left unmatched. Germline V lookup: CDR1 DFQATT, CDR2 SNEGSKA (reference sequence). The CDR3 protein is CSASGGQAGDEYGNTIYF. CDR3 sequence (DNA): TGCAGTGCTAGTGGTGGACAGGCCGGGGATGAGTATGGAAACACCATATATTTT.

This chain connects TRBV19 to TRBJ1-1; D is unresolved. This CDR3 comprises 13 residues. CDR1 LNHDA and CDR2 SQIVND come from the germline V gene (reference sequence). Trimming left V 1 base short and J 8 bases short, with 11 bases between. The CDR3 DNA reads TGTGCCAGTAGTATAGGCGGACTCAACGAAGCTTTCTTT. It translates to CASSIGGLNEAFF.

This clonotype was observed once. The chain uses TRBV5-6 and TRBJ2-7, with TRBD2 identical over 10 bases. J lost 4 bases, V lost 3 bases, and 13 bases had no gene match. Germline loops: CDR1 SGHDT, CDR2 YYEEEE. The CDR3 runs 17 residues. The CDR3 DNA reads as TGTGCCAGCAGCTCGGTTCAGGCCTTAGCGGGAGGTTACGAGCAGTACTTC. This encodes CASSSVQALAGGYEQYF.

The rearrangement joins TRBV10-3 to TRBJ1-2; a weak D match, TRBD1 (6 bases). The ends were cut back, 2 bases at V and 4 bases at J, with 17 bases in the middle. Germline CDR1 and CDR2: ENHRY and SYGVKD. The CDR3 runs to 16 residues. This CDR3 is CAISEGTGPPAYGYTF. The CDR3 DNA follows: TGTGCCATCAGTGAGGGAACAGGGCCCCCTGCCTATGGCTACACCTTC.

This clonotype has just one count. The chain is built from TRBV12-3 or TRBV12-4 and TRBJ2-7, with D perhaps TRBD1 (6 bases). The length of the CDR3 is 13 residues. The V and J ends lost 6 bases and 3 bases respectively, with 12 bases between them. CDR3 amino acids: CASSDGGGYEQYF. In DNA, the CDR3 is TGTGCCAGCAGCGATGGGGGCGGCTACGAGCAGTACTTC.

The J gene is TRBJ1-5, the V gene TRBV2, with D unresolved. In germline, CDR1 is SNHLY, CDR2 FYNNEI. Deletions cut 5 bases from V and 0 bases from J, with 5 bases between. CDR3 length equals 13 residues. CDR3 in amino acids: CASSQDSNQPQHF. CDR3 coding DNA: TGTGCCAGCAGTCAAGATAGCAATCAGCCCCAGCATTTT.

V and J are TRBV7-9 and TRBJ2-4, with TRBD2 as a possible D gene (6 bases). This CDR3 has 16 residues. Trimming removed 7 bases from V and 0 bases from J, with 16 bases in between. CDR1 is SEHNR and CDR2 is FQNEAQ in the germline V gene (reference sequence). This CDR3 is CASTSNGGLAKNIQYF. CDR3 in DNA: TGTGCCAGCACCTCCAACGGGGGTTTAGCCAAAAACATTCAGTACTTC. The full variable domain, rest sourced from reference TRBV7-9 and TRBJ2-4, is DTGVSQNPRHKITKRGQNVTFRCDPISEHNRLYWYRQTLGQGPEFLTYFQNEAQLEKSRLLSDRFSAERPKGSFSTLEIQRTEQGDSAMYLCASTSNGGLAKNIQYFGAGTRLSVL.

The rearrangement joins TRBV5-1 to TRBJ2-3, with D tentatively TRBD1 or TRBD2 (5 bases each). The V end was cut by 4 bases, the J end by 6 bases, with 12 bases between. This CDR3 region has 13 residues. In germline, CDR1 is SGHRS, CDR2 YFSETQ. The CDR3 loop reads CASSRDGADTQYF. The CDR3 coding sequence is TGCGCCAGCAGCAGGGACGGCGCCGATACGCAGTATTTT.

In DNA form, the CDR3 reads TGTGCCACCAGCAGCGACAGGGGCAATCAGCCCCAGCATTTT. Protein: CATSSDRGNQPQHF. The V and J genes are TRBV15 and TRBJ1-5, with 7 bases matching TRBD1. CDR1 is LNHNV and CDR2 is YYDKDF in the germline V gene (reference sequence). The CDR3 consists of 14 residues. The V and J ends lost 3 bases and 2 bases, in that order; junction bases with no gene match: 1.

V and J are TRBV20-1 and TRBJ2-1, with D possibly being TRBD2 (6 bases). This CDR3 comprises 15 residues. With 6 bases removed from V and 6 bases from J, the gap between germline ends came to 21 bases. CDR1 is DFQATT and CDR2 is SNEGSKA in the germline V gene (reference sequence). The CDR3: CSAPSGSGDRNEQFF. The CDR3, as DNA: TGCAGTGCGCCCTCAGGGTCGGGAGACCGCAATGAGCAGTTCTTC.

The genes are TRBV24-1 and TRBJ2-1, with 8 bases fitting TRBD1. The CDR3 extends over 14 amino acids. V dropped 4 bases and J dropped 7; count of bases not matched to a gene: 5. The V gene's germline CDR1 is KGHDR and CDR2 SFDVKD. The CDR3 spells CATSEADRGNEQFF. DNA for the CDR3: TGTGCCACCAGTGAAGCAGACAGGGGTAATGAGCAGTTCTTC.

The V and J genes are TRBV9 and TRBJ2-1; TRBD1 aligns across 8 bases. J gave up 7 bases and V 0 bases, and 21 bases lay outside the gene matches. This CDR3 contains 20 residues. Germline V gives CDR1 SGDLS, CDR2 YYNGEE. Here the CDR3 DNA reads TGTGCCAGCAGCGTAGGCCCGGAGGCAGGGGGCGCTTACGTGTGGAATGAGCAGTTCTTC. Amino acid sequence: CASSVGPEAGGAYVWNEQFF.

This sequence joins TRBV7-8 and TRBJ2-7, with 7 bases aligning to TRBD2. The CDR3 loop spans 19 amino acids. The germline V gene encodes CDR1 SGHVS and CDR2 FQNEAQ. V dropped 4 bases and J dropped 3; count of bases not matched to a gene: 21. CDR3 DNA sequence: TGTGCCAGCAGCTCGCAAAAGACAGATAAGCGGGGACGGGGCTACGAGCAGTACTTC. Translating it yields CASSSQKTDKRGRGYEQYF.

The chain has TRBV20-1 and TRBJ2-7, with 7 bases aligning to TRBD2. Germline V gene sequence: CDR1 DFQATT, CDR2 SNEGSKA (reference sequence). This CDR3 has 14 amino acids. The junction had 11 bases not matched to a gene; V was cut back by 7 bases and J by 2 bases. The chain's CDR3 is CSVIPSGQPYEQYF. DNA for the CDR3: TGCAGTGTTATCCCTAGCGGCCAACCCTACGAGCAGTACTTC.